This T cell receptor beta chain was captured in a study of cytotoxic CD8 clonotypes in ibrutinib-treated CLL. Germline CDR1 reads SQVTM; CDR2 reads ANQGSEA. This CDR3 comprises 15 residues. The ends were cut back, 6 bases at V and 3 bases at J, with 18 bases in the middle. Profiling relied on immunoSEQ multiplex PCR, and the TCRdb table lists in-frame clones only, not all of them. The data show 200,000 to 250,000 clones, about four fifths seen once. The receptor was isolated from a human donor with chronic lymphocytic leukemia. This chain joins TRBV29-1 and TRBJ1-5; D gene uncertain. The sample consisted of PBMCs, taken after 12 months of ibrutinib treatment. The CDR3 protein is CSVQREAGLNQPQHF. The CDR3 region has the DNA TGCAGCGTCCAGCGGGAGGCCGGACTCAATCAGCCCCAGCATTTT.